Shown below are 26 T cell receptor beta chains from a single sample sequenced in a study of T cell changes during pregnancy in multiple sclerosis. Only in-frame clones appear in the TCRdb table, and some are missing; sequencing was by immunoSEQ multiplex PCR. The sample includes about 100,000 clones, 85% to 95% of them seen just once. The specimen was peripheral blood, collected in the third trimester of pregnancy. Receptors were obtained from a female donor in good health, enrolled as a control in a pregnancy study.

This chain links TRBV7-2 with TRBJ2-1; D might be TRBD2 (7 bases). The germline CDR1 and CDR2 sequences are SGHTA and FQGNSA. V lost 7 bases and J 6 bases, leaving 16 bases between the germline ends. The CDR3 consists of 14 residues. The CDR3 reads CASKMRGGRNEQFF. CDR3 bases: TGTGCCAGCAAGATGAGGGGGGGCCGCAATGAGCAGTTCTTC.

This chain links TRBV4-1 with TRBJ1-4; the match to TRBD1 covers 9 bases. V was pared by 5 bases and J by 8 bases, with 6 bases of the junction left unmatched. Germline CDR1 and CDR2: MGHRA and YSYEKL. The CDR3 contains 14 residues. Here the CDR3 DNA reads TGCGCCAGCAGCTTCGGGACAGGGTACGAAAAACTGTTTTTT. The encoded protein is CASSFGTGYEKLFF.

This chain joins TRBV9 and TRBJ2-5, with TRBD2 as a possible D gene (5 bases). CDR1 is SGDLS and CDR2 is YYNGEE in the germline V gene. Trimming stripped 0 bases from V and 6 bases from J, with 12 bases between. The length of the CDR3 is 14 residues. The CDR3 here is CASSVAPSTKTQYF. The CDR3, as DNA: TGTGCCAGCAGCGTAGCCCCTAGCACAAAGACCCAGTACTTC.

This clone was seen once. V usage is TRBV30 and J usage is TRBJ1-5; a weak D match, TRBD1 (5 bases). Trimming removed 3 bases at V and 7 bases at J, with 13 bases between. CDR1 GTSNPN and CDR2 SVGIG come from the germline V gene (reference sequence). CDR3 size: 13 residues. DNA of the CDR3: TGTGCCTGGAGGGGGCAGTCAGGGCAGCCCCAGCATTTT. Amino acid sequence: CAWRGQSGQPQHF.

The rearrangement uses TRBV10-2 and TRBJ1-2; 7 nucleotides match TRBD1. Unmatched junction bases numbered 10, after V lost 8 bases and J lost 7 bases. The CDR3 spans 13 residues. Germline loops: CDR1 WSHSY, CDR2 SAAADI. The CDR3 DNA reads as TGCGCCAGCGCACAACAGGGGCTGGCTGGCTACACCTTC. This gives the protein CASAQQGLAGYTF.

This chain connects TRBV10-1 to TRBJ2-1; 7 nucleotides match TRBD1. Germline V CDR1 and CDR2: WNHNN, SYGVQD (reference sequence). CDR3 length: 15 amino acids. J lost 3 bases, V lost 6 bases, and 8 bases had no gene match. This CDR3 is CASSHYRDSYNEQFF. The CDR3 region has the DNA TGCGCCAGCAGCCACTACCGGGACAGCTACAATGAGCAGTTCTTC.

This chain connects TRBV4-1 to TRBJ2-6; D remains unclear. Trimming stripped 1 base from V and 0 bases from J, with 10 bases between. CDR3 size: 17 residues. Germline loops: CDR1 MGHRA, CDR2 YSYEKL. This CDR3 reads CASSQGAIPSGANVLTF. CDR3 DNA: TGCGCCAGCAGCCAAGGGGCCATTCCCTCTGGGGCCAACGTCCTGACTTTC.

This clone was counted between two and nine times. The chain employs TRBV6-4 and TRBJ2-4, with 7 bases fitting TRBD1. This CDR3 spans 13 amino acids. Germline CDR1 is MRHNA and CDR2 is SNTAGT. V lost 2 bases to trimming and J lost 12 bases; unmatched junction nucleotides: 7. The CDR3 region is CASSDDYGQAQYF. In DNA, the CDR3 is TGTGCCAGCAGTGACGATTATGGACAGGCTCAGTACTTC.

The genes are TRBV7-3 and TRBJ1-2, with 8 bases aligning to TRBD1. This CDR3 spans 14 amino acids. Germline values: CDR1 SGHTA, CDR2 FQGTGA. The ends lost 4 bases at V and 8 bases at J; junction bases unmatched: 9. CDR3: CASSSDRGSGGYTF. In DNA form, the CDR3 reads TGTGCCAGCAGCTCAGACAGGGGCTCGGGGGGCTACACCTTC.

The rearrangement joins TRBV4-3 to TRBJ2-1; tentative D call: TRBD2 (7 bases). The V end lost 0 bases, the J end lost 2 bases, and 17 bases lay between the germline ends. Germline lookup yields CDR1 LGHNA and CDR2 YSLEER. The CDR3 is made up of 18 amino acids. CDR3 region: CASSQDKVRGQPYNEQFF. The CDR3 DNA sequence: TGCGCCAGCAGCCAAGATAAGGTGCGGGGGCAACCCTACAATGAGCAGTTCTTC.

The chain combines TRBV7-3 with TRBJ2-3; D possibly corresponds to TRBD2 (7 bases). In germline, CDR1 is SGHTA, CDR2 FQGTGA. The CDR3 spans 14 residues. Here the CDR3 DNA reads TGTGCTACGGCCCAGGGCGGGGGCCCAGATACGCAGTATTTT. It encodes CATAQGGGPDTQYF. Drawing the rest from reference TRBV7-3 and TRBJ2-3, the complete variable domain is GAGVSQTPSNKVTEKGKYVELRCDPISGHTALYWYRQSLGQGPEFLIYFQGTGAADDSGLPNDRFFAVRPEGSVSTLKIQRTERGDSAVYLCATAQGGGPDTQYFGPGTRLTVL.

The chain has TRBV7-2 and TRBJ2-3; 14 bases fit TRBD2. CDR3 length: 18 residues. The germline V gene has CDR1 SGHTA and CDR2 FQGNSA. The trim removed 4 bases at V and 5 bases at J, leaving 11 bases unmatched. CDR3 in amino acids: CASSSRRTSGGQEDTQYF. The CDR3 nucleotides read TGTGCCAGCAGCTCCCGACGGACTAGCGGGGGGCAGGAAGATACGCAGTATTTT.

V gene TRBV7-3 combines with J gene TRBJ1-2; 7 bases line up with TRBD1. Germline loops: CDR1 SGHTA, CDR2 FQGTGA. This CDR3 has 16 residues. The V segment lost 2 bases and the J segment 6 bases; nucleotides outside the gene matches: 12. As DNA, the CDR3 is TGTGCCAGCAGCTTATCCCCAGGACAGGCCTCCGATGGCTACACCTTC. It codes for CASSLSPGQASDGYTF.

The V call is TRBV5-6, the J call TRBJ1-1; the match to TRBD1 covers 8 bases. After removal of 2 bases from V and 8 bases from J, the junction contained 5 bases not matched to a gene. Germline CDR1 and CDR2: SGHDT and YYEEEE. The CDR3 covers 13 residues. CDR3 DNA sequence: TGTGCCAGCAGCTTTGGGACAGGATCAGAAGCTTTCTTT. Its translation is CASSFGTGSEAFF.

The V and J genes are TRBV30 and TRBJ1-5; D uncertain. The CDR3 covers 14 residues. Germline V gene sequence: CDR1 GTSNPN, CDR2 SVGIG (reference sequence). The V end was cut by 1 base, the J end by 0 bases, with 7 bases between. The CDR3 coding sequence is TGTGCCTGGAGTGGACTGTATAGCAATCAGCCCCAGCATTTT. It specifies CAWSGLYSNQPQHF.

The chain joins TRBV7-3 to TRBJ2-3, with 10 nucleotides matching TRBD2. V shed 0 bases, J shed 2 bases, and the junction held 5 bases outside the gene matches. Per germline, CDR1 SGHTA and CDR2 FQGTGA. CDR3 size: 17 residues. The chain's CDR3 is CASSLTFSGGITDTQYF. The CDR3 DNA reads TGTGCCAGCAGCTTAACGTTTAGCGGGGGGATCACAGATACGCAGTATTTT.

This chain connects TRBV2 to TRBJ1-1, with 9 bases that match TRBD1. The CDR3 contains 16 residues. With 6 bases clipped from V and 2 bases from J, the junction kept 10 bases outside the gene matches. Germline CDR1 and CDR2: SNHLY and FYNNEI. The CDR3 sequence is CASSGDRVLLNTEAFF. The CDR3, as DNA: TGTGCCAGCAGCGGGGACAGGGTATTACTTAACACTGAAGCTTTCTTT. The complete variable domain, with remaining parts taken from reference TRBV2 and TRBJ1-1, reads EPEVTQTPSHQVTQMGQEVILRCVPISNHLYFYWYRQILGQKVEFLVSFYNNEISEKSEIFDDQFSVERPDGSNFTLKIRSTKLEDSAMYFCASSGDRVLLNTEAFFGQGTRLTVV.

The V gene is TRBV27, the J gene TRBJ1-1, with unresolved D. With 4 bases removed from V and 4 bases from J, the gap between germline ends came to 16 bases. The CDR3 loop spans 15 amino acids. Germline CDR1 and CDR2: MNHEY and SMNVEV (reference sequence). The chain's CDR3 is CASSYAYVSSTEAFF. CDR3 DNA: TGTGCCAGCAGTTACGCCTACGTAAGTAGCACTGAAGCTTTCTTT.

This chain uses TRBV5-4 with TRBJ1-2; possible D gene TRBD1, 5 bases. Germline V gene data show CDR1 as SGHNT and CDR2 as YYREEE (reference sequence). The CDR3 loop spans 15 amino acids. The V gene lost 4 bases and the J gene lost 5 bases, with 18 bases spanning the gap. CDR3: CASSNERQGSYGYTF. DNA for the CDR3: TGTGCCAGCAGCAATGAACGTCAGGGAAGTTATGGCTACACCTTC.

The chain carries TRBV11-1 and TRBJ2-3; the D gene is possibly TRBD1 (5 bases). Germline assignment: CDR1 SGHAT and CDR2 FQDESV (reference sequence). V dropped 8 bases and J dropped 5 bases, with 11 bases sitting between them. The CDR3 is made up of 12 amino acids. CDR3 sequence reads: CASQGLVDTQYF. As DNA, the CDR3 is TGTGCCAGCCAGGGCCTGGTAGATACGCAGTATTTT.

Here the CDR3 DNA reads TGTGCCAGTAGTCGGGACAGTGAACCTCAGGGTTCACCCCTCCACTTT. This gives the protein CASSRDSEPQGSPLHF. This rearrangement joins TRBV19 to TRBJ1-6; 7 bases align to TRBD1. Germline CDR1 and CDR2: LNHDA and SQIVND (reference sequence). The length of the CDR3 is 16 residues. V lost 5 bases, J lost 9 bases, and 13 bases stayed unmatched.

The chain has TRBV18 and TRBJ2-2; 9 nucleotides align to TRBD1. The CDR3 has 14 residues. Germline trimming cut 8 bases from V and 1 base from J; bases unmatched to any gene: 2. CDR1 and CDR2 from the germline V gene are KGHSH and LQKENI. CDR3 sequence reads: CASRQGVNTGELFF. The CDR3 bases are TGTGCCAGCAGACAGGGGGTGAACACCGGGGAGCTGTTTTTT.

The chain carries TRBV2 and TRBJ1-2; a possible D gene is TRBD1 (5 bases). V was trimmed by 7 bases and J by 0 bases, leaving 15 bases between them. The germline V gene encodes CDR1 SNHLY and CDR2 FYNNEI. CDR3 size: 15 residues. Here the CDR3 reads CASTPETATNYGYTF. In DNA, the CDR3 is TGTGCCAGCACCCCCGAGACAGCGACTAACTATGGCTACACCTTC.

The chain carries TRBV6-1 and TRBJ2-7; D possibly corresponds to TRBD1 (5 bases). V lost 6 bases and J 5 bases, leaving 14 bases between the germline ends. This CDR3 comprises 13 residues. Germline CDR1 and CDR2: MNHNS and SASEGT. CDR3 DNA: TGTGCCAGCAGGGGATCTAAGGGGAACGAGCAGTACTTC. Protein: CASRGSKGNEQYF.

Note on this clone: The germline gene is not matched at one end of the junction; a read error may be the cause. This chain joins TRBV5-6 and TRBJ2-5, with 7 bases that match TRBD1. Germline CDR1 is SGHDT and CDR2 is YYEEEE. This CDR3 comprises 14 residues. The DNA for the CDR3 is TGTGCCAGCAGCTCGAGGACAGGAGAAGAGGCCCAGTACTTC. Translation: CASSSRTGEEAQYF.

V gene TRBV5-6 combines with J gene TRBJ2-6; D gene ambiguous. This CDR3 has 16 residues. Germline lookup yields CDR1 SGHDT and CDR2 YYEEEE. Trimming stripped 2 bases from V and 0 bases from J, with 9 bases between. The CDR3 spells CASSFDITSGANVLTF. The CDR3 DNA sequence: TGTGCCAGCAGCTTCGACATTACCTCTGGGGCCAACGTCCTGACTTTC.